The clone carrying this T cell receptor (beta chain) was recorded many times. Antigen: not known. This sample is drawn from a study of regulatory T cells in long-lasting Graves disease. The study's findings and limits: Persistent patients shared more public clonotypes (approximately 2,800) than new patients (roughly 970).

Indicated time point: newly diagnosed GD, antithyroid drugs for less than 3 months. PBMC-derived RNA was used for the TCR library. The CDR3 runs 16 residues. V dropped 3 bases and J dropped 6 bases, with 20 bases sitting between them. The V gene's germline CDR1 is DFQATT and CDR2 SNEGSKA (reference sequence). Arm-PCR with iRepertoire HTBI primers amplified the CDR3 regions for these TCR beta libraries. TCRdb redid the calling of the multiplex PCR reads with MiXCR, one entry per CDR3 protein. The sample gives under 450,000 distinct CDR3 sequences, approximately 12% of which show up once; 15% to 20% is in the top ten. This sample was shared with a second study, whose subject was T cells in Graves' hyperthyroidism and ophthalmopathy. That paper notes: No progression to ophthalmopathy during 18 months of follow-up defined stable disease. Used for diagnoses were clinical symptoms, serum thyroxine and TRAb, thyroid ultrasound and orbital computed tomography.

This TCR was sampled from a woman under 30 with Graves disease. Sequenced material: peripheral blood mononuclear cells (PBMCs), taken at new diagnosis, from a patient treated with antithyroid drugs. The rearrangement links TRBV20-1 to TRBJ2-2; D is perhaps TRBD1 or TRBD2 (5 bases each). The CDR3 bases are TGCAGTGCTAGTAGTAGAAAAGCGGACAACGCCGGGGAGCTGTTTTTT. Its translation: CSASSRKADNAGELFF.